This TCR beta chain emerged from a study of T cells in Graves' hyperthyroidism and ophthalmopathy. General study findings and limits: Stable hyperthyroidism and ophthalmopathy were separated using 13 V-J signatures. Model-based prediction identified ophthalmopathy a median about 7 months prior to its onset.

Amplification of TCR beta CDR3 regions was performed using RNA transcripts as template. The HTBI primer set served for first-round RT-PCR of the TCR CDR3. TCRdb re-analysed the multiplex PCR reads in MiXCR, keeping a single row per CDR3 protein. The sample lists under 200,000 distinct CDR3 sequences, roughly 10% occurring once. Diagnoses were established using clinical symptoms, serum thyroxine and TRAb, thyroid ultrasound and orbital computed tomography. The PBMCs had their origin in 10 ml of fresh peripheral blood. This clonotype was seen at least ten times. Its antigen is undetermined. The CDR3 is 13 amino acids. Germline V lookup: CDR1 SQVTM, CDR2 ANQGSEA. Trimming removed 3 bases from V and 1 base from J, with 9 bases in between.

V usage is TRBV29-1 and J usage is TRBJ1-1; D is possibly TRBD1 (6 bases). The specimen was blood. The receptor comes from a woman under 30 with Graves' hyperthyroidism that later progressed to Graves' ophthalmopathy. The CDR3 DNA follows: TGCAGCGTTGATAACAGGGAGAACACTGAAGCTTTCTTT. The encoded protein is CSVDNRENTEAFF.